This paragraph reports one T cell receptor beta chain. The data are from a study of OX40 agonist ivuxolimab in advanced cancers. Assay: immunoSEQ multiplex PCR; the TCRdb copy retains only in-frame clones and omits some. The sample has 70,000 or so clones; almost 90% are singletons. V lost 5 bases and J lost 10; bases outside the gene matches: 11. The CDR3 covers 15 residues. CDR1 and CDR2 from the germline V gene are SGHVS and FNYEAQ. The sample consisted of CD4+ or CD8+ T cells sorted from blood, taken in a trial of the OX40 agonist ivuxolimab. The chain is built from TRBV7-6 and TRBJ1-6; 7 nucleotides line up with TRBD1. The source is an adult with an advanced solid tumor such as melanoma, head and neck, liver or kidney cancer. CDR3 residues: CASSLESGGGSPLHF. In DNA form, the CDR3 reads TGTGCCAGCAGCCTTGAATCAGGGGGAGGATCACCCCTCCACTTT.